This T cell receptor (beta chain) appears in the sequencing data of a study of T-cell reconstitution after alpha-beta-depleted transplantation in children. Findings and caveats of the study: Newly made T cells mostly supplied T-cell counts and diversity one year after transplant. Surviving recipient T cells and thymic progenitors produced the high day-60 TCRbeta diversity seen in some patients. Reports say that about two months after transplant, the alpha-beta T cells came out of several hundred graft clones that had expanded.

Only a few counts were recorded for this clonotype. Its antigen is not identified. Germline V gene data show CDR1 as DFQATT and CDR2 as SNEGSKA (reference sequence). The CDR3 has 13 amino acids. V lost 5 bases, J lost 5 bases, and 6 bases stayed unmatched. Unique molecular identifiers were used to barcode this TCRbeta library. One entry per CDR3 protein, called by TCRdb with MiXCR from the PCR reads. The repertoire holds over 25,000 distinct CDR3 sequences, with 15% to 20% as singletons. The sample in question was PBMCs, mostly from graft donor cells, obtained 60 days after TCRalphabeta/CD19-depleted stem cell transplant. The receptor's source is a male patient aged 2 to 9 who had a stem cell transplant for acute lymphoblastic leukemia, so the T cells may come from the graft donor. V is TRBV20-1 and J is TRBJ2-5; 9 positions match TRBD1. This CDR3 is CSAPGTGRETQYF. The CDR3 coding sequence is TGCAGTGCTCCCGGGACAGGGAGGGAGACCCAGTACTTC.